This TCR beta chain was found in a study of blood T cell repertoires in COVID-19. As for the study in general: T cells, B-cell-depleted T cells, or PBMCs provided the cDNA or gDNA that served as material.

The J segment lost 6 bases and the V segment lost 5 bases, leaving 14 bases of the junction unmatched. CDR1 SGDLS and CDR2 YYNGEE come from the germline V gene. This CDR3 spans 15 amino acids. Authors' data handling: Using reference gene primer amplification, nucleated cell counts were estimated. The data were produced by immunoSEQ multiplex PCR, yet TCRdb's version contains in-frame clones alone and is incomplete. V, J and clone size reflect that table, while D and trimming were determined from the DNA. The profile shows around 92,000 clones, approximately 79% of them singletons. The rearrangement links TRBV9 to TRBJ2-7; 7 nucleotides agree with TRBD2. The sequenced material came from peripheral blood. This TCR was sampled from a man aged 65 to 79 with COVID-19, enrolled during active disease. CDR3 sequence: CASSDSRDYRVEQYF. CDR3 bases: TGTGCCAGCAGTGACTCCCGGGACTATCGGGTCGAGCAGTACTTC. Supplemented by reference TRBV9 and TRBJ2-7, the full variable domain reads DSGVTQTPKHLITATGQRVTLRCSPRSGDLSVYWYQQSLDQGLQFLIQYYNGEERAKGNILERFSAQQFPDLHSELNLSSLELGDSALYFCASSDSRDYRVEQYFGPGTRLTVT.